This T cell receptor beta chain appears in the sequencing data of a study of regulatory T cells in long-lasting Graves disease. On the study more broadly: The study enrolled newly diagnosed Graves' patients on antithyroid drugs under 3 months.

The time point was: newly diagnosed GD, antithyroid drugs for less than 3 months. The authors made the TCR library using RNA they extracted from PBMCs. As concerns this clonotype: Its antigen remains unidentified. Germline and junction disagree at one end, which may indicate a read error.

Arm-PCR of CDR3 regions and iRepertoire HTBI primers were used to build TCR beta libraries. TCRdb fed the multiplex PCR reads into MiXCR, producing one record per CDR3 protein. The repertoire consists of approximately 300,000 distinct CDR3 sequences, with 18% occurring once and the leading ten covering about two fifths. Findings and caveats of the study: Patients with persistent disease showed a bias toward TRBV28, TRBJ1-2 and TRBJ2-5.

The CDR3 has 13 amino acids. Germline V lookup: CDR1 SGHTA, CDR2 FQGTGA. The rearrangement joins TRBV7-3 to TRBJ1-2; 11 bases are shared with TRBD1. This specimen was peripheral blood mononuclear cells (PBMCs), taken at new diagnosis, from a patient treated with antithyroid drugs. This clonotype originated in a female donor with Graves disease. In DNA form, the CDR3 reads TGTGCCAGCAGCCGAGGGGGACAGGGGGTCGTCCCTTTC. Translated, it gives CASSRGGQGVVPF. Using reference TRBV7-3 and TRBJ1-2 for the parts outside the CDR3, the full variable domain is GAGVSQTPSNKVTEKGKYVELRCDPISGHTALYWYRQSLGQGPEFLIYFQGTGAADDSGLPNDRFFAVRPEGSVSTLKIQRTERGDSAVYLCASSRGGQGVVPFGSGTRLTVV.